The sequence of this T cell receptor beta chain was determined in a study of tumor T cells in aggressive B-cell lymphoma. This CDR3 comprises 14 residues. Germline V lookup: CDR1 MNHNY, CDR2 SVGAGI (reference sequence). V was pared by 10 bases and J by 2 bases, with 7 bases of the junction left unmatched. The protocol was immunoSEQ multiplex PCR, while the TCRdb copy is restricted to in-frame clones and leaves out a portion. In the table there are around 1,500 clones, 80% to 95% of which are singletons. The sequence came from an adult with diffuse large B cell lymphoma. Some clones in this sample may be carry-over from other donors' samples. Material: tumor tissue. The V gene is TRBV6-6, the J gene TRBJ1-5; the match to TRBD1 covers 8 bases. The CDR3 nucleotides are TGTGCCACAACCATGACAGGGGGCAATCAGCCCCAGCATTTT. Encoded protein: CATTMTGGNQPQHF.